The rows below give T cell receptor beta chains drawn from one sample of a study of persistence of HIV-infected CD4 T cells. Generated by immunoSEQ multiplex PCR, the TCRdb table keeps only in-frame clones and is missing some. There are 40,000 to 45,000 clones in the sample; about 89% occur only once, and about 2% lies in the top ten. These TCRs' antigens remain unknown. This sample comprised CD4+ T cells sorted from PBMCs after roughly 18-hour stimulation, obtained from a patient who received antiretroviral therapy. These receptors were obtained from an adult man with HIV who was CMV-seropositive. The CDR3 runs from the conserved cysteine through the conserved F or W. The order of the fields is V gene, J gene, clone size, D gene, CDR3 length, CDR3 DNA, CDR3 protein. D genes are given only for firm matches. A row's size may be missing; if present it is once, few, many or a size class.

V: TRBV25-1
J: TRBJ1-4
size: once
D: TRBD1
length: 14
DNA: TGTGCCAGCAGTGAAGGCAGGGGGCATGAAAAACTGTTTTTT
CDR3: CASSEGRGHEKLFF

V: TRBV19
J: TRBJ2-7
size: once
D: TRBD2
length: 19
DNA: TGTGCCAGTAGCGCCCGGGGACTAGCGGGGGCCCGAGGGAAGCACGAGCAGTACTTC
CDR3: CASSARGLAGARGKHEQYF

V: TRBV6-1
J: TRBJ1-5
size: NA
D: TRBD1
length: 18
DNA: TGTGCCAGCAGTGAAGTGGGCAGGGGGTTCGGTAGCAATCAGCCCCAGCATTTT
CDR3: CASSEVGRGFGSNQPQHF

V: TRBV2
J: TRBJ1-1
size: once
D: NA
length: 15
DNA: TGTGCCAGCAGTCTATCAACAGGAGGGACCACTGAAGCTTTCTTT
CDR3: CASSLSTGGTTEAFF

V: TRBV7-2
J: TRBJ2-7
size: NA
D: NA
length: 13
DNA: TGTGCCAGCAGCTTAGGCCACGGGTTCGAGCAGTACTTC
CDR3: CASSLGHGFEQYF

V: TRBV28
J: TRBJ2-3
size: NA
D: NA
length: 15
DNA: TGTGCCAGCAGTTTTGGCGGGGTCAGCACAGATACGCAGTATTTT
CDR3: CASSFGGVSTDTQYF

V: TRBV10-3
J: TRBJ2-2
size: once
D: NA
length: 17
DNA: TGTGCCATCAGTCCGACCGGGACTCAGAGGGCCACCGGGGAGCTGTTTTTT
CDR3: CAISPTGTQRATGELFF

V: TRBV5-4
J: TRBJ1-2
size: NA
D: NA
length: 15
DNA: TGTGCCAGCAGCATCCAGGGGACACTAGGCTATGGCTACACCTTC
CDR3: CASSIQGTLGYGYTF

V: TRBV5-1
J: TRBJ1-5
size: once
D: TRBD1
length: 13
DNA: TGCGCCAGCAGCGACAGGGTTGGTCAGCCCCAGCATTTT
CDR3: CASSDRVGQPQHF

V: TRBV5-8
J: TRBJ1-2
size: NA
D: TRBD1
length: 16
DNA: TGTGCCAGCAGCTTATTCAGGGGGCGAAGTAACTATGGCTACACCTTC
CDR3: CASSLFRGRSNYGYTF

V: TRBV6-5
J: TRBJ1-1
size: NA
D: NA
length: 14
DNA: TGTGCCAGCAGGTCTCCGGGCTCCGCTGGGCGAGCTTTCTTT
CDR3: CASRSPGSAGRAFF

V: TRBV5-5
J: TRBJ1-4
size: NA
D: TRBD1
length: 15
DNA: TGTGCCAGCAGCTTACAGGGGGTTGCTAATGAAAAACTGTTTTTT
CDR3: CASSLQGVANEKLFF

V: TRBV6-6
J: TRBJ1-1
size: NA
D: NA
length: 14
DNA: TGTGCCAGCAGAAGGCCAGGGGCGAACACTGAAGCTTTCTTT
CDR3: CASRRPGANTEAFF

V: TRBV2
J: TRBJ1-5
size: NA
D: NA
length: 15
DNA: TGTGCCAGCAGTGAAAACAGGGTGGCGGATCAGCCCCAGCATTTT
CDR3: CASSENRVADQPQHF

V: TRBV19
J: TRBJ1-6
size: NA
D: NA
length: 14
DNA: TGTGCCAGTAGTATCCGGGGGAATAATTCACCCCTCCACTTT
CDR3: CASSIRGNNSPLHF

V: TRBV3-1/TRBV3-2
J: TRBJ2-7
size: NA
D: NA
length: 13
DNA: TGTGCCAGCAGCTCCCTGGGATCCTACGAGCAGTACTTC
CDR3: CASSSLGSYEQYF

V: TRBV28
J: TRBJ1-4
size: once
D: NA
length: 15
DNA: TGTGCCAGCAGTGCTCCGGGACACTTGCGGGAAAAACTGTTTTTT
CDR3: CASSAPGHLREKLFF

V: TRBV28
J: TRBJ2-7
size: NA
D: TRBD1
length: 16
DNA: TGTGCCAGCAGAAGACAGGGGGCTAATAAGGCCTACGAGCAGTACTTC
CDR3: CASRRQGANKAYEQYF

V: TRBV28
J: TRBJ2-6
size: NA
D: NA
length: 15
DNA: TGTGCCAGCAGTTCCTACAGTTCTGGGGCCAACGTCCTGACTTTC
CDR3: CASSSYSSGANVLTF

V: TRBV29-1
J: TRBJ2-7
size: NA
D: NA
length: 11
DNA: TGCAGCGCCCAAGTTACCTACGAGCAGTACTTC
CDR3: CSAQVTYEQYF

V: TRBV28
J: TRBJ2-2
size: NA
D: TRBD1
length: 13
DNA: TGTGCCACCCTGACAGGGCTCCCCGGGGAGCTGTTTTTT
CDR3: CATLTGLPGELFF

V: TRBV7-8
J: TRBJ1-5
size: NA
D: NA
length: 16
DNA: TGTGCCAGCAGCTTAGAGTTTAGGAAGGGCAATCAGCCCCAGCATTTT
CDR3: CASSLEFRKGNQPQHF

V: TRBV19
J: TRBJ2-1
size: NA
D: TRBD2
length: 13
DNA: TGTGCCAGTCGACTAGCGGGGGGCAGTGAGCAGTTCTTC
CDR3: CASRLAGGSEQFF

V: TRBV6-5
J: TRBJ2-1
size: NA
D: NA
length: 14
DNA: TGTGCCAGCAAAATGGGGACGGCCTACAATGAGCAGTTCTTC
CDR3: CASKMGTAYNEQFF

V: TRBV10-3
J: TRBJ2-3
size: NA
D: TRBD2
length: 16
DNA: TGTGCCACTGCCCGTCTAGCGGGGGAGGGGACAGATACGCAGTATTTT
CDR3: CATARLAGEGTDTQYF

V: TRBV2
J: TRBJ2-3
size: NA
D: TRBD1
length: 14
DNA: TGTGCCAGTAGGTGGGACAGAGGCACAGATACGCAGTATTTT
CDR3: CASRWDRGTDTQYF

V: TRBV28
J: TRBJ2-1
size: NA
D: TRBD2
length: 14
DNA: TGTGCCAGCAGTTCGGGGACTAGCGGGGGGGGCCCCTTCTTC
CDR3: CASSSGTSGGGPFF